This entry features one TCR beta chain sequence. Its antigen has not been determined. The input lacks base qualities; no much larger clone sits a single base away. During the collection period, no infections or other immune events were recorded for the healthy donors. Blood repertoires from healthy donors were used as a training cohort for calibrating time-dependent variance in a beta-binomial model of differential abundance of T-cell clones. The training cohort was composed of some ten healthy donors, 3 female and 7 male. An age range of roughly 25 to 65 years, with an average of about 43 years, was recorded for the donors. Obtained from a commercial supplier, whole blood was collected from each healthy donor at three time points set about two weeks apart. For immunosequencing, genomic DNA was extracted from unsorted whole blood. The sample belongs to a study of identifying expanded T cells in peripheral blood (dated by TCRdb to about 2019). Concerning the study at large: Technical replicates were generated by sequencing separate aliquots of the same genomic DNA pool, and four replicates were compared pairwise.

Sequences KGHSH (CDR1) and LQKENI (CDR2) are obtained from the germline V gene. From its cysteine to its phenylalanine, the CDR3 spans 14 amino acids. Only CDR3 DNA is held: 42 bases, read in frame from base 1. V sheds 3 bases and J sheds 3 bases, leaving 8 bases between their ends. Points the paper makes about the study in general: It was expected by the authors that biological variance in healthy repertoires might increase further over much longer intervals, such as months to years. Variance in clone template counts between roughly two-week samples significantly increased with total template count across all healthy donors. Both the number of clones called differentially abundant and the false-positive rate were significantly reduced by the beta-binomial model across all healthy-donor time intervals. The binomial model flagged roughly 1.2 differentially abundant clones between technical replicates but 15 to 17 over about 2 weeks and roughly 19 over roughly 4 weeks.

The immunoSEQ Assay, which relies on bias-controlled multiplex PCR amplification of genomic DNA, was used to profile TCRbeta CDR3 regions. In the authors' own workflow: To quantify the absolute abundance of each unique TCRbeta CDR3 region, the sequences were collapsed and filtered. Differential abundance was tested with a binomial (Fisher-equivalent) model and with a beta-binomial model adding time-dependent variance fitted from healthy donors. Clones with fewer than 5 combined templates were excluded, and clones with Benjamini-Hochberg FDR below 0.01 were called differentially abundant. Using the form v = (b*log(k)+a)^2, the beta-binomial variance was modeled as a function of the total template count across the two samples. Imported from immuneACCESS, the table was reduced by TCRdb to in-frame sequences with V and J called. These copies leave out some clones; in studies compared against another copy, an unresolved V gene accounts for under half, and the cause of the remainder is not known. From that table come the V and J calls and clone size; the DNA was used to work out D and trimming. This sample lists over 85,000 clones; approximately 88% were detected once. Around an eighth of the sample is held by the ten biggest clonotypes.

The sequenced material came from blood. The rearranged chain carries TRBV18 and TRBJ1-4; no D gene call is confident. The source of this sequence is a person between 18 and 69 years old in good health. The CDR3 loop reads CASSPSEANEKLFF. Read as DNA, the sequence is TGTGCCAGCTCACCGAGTGAGGCTAATGAAAAACTGTTTTTT.